The 7 T cell receptor beta chains below all came from one sample that was sequenced in a study of OX40 agonist ivuxolimab in advanced cancers. The repertoire was sequenced with immunoSEQ multiplex PCR; TCRdb's copy has only in-frame clones and lacks some. The sample lists some 69,000 clones, 90% occurring once. The specimen was CD4+ or CD8+ T cells sorted from blood, collected in a trial of the OX40 agonist ivuxolimab. Receptors originate from an adult with an advanced solid tumor such as melanoma, head and neck, liver or kidney cancer.

This clone has just one count. The gene calls are TRBV28 and TRBJ2-7; 13 bases align to TRBD2. The trim removed 6 bases at V and 1 base at J, leaving 6 bases unmatched. CDR3 size: 16 residues. Germline values: CDR1 MDHEN, CDR2 SYDVKM. CDR3 residues: CASRGLAGFISYEQYF. The CDR3 bases are TGTGCCAGCAGGGGACTAGCGGGATTCATTTCCTACGAGCAGTACTTC.

J is TRBJ2-1 and V is TRBV7-9; 10 bases agree with TRBD2. After removal of 3 bases from V and 7 bases from J, the junction contained 15 bases not matched to a gene. The CDR3 extends over 18 amino acids. Germline CDR1 and CDR2: SEHNR and FQNEAQ (reference sequence). The CDR3 DNA reads as TGTGCCAGCAGCTTGGGTCTAGCGGGAGCCCACGGGGGGAATGAGCAGTTCTTC. Amino acids: CASSLGLAGAHGGNEQFF.

Worth noting for this clone: The junction does not match germline at one end; this may be a read error. CDR3 bases: TGTGCTAGCAGCTTAGCTGGTCAGAACGAGCAGTACTTC. Its protein product is CASSLAGQNEQYF. V is TRBV7-7 and J is TRBJ2-7; D is ambiguous. The CDR3 contains 13 residues. The V gene's germline CDR1 is SSHAT and CDR2 FNYEAQ (reference sequence).

This clone is a singleton in its sample. The V gene is TRBV7-9, the J gene TRBJ2-3; D is unresolved. CDR3 length: 14 residues. V lost 1 base to trimming and J lost 4 bases, with 9 bases between them. Germline values: CDR1 SEHNR, CDR2 FQNEAQ (reference sequence). In nucleotides, the CDR3 is TGTGCCAGCAGCTTAGGGGCGGCATCAGATACGCAGTATTTT. It yields the protein CASSLGAASDTQYF.

The chain couples TRBV28 to TRBJ2-7; 8 bases agree with TRBD2. The germline V gene has CDR1 MDHEN and CDR2 SYDVKM. CDR3 size: 13 residues. The V gene end was trimmed by 6 bases and the J gene end by 3 bases; junction bases not matched to a gene: 4. The CDR3 is CASRGAGVYEQYF. The CDR3 region has the DNA TGTGCCAGCAGGGGAGCGGGAGTCTACGAGCAGTACTTC. Variable domain in full (rest from reference TRBV28 and TRBJ2-7): DVKVTQSSRYLVKRTGEKVFLECVQDMDHENMFWYRQDPGLGLRLIYFSYDVKMKEKGDIPEGYSVSREKKERFSLILESASTNQTSMYLCASRGAGVYEQYFGPGTRLTVT.

This clone was seen a handful of times. The chain carries TRBV7-2 and TRBJ2-5; D possibly corresponds to TRBD2 (6 bases). The CDR3 length is 14 residues. Germline V gene data show CDR1 as SGHTA and CDR2 as FQGNSA. The V gene lost 5 bases and the J gene lost 2 bases, with 12 bases spanning the gap. The DNA for the CDR3 is TGTGCCAGCAGCCATGGAGGGGTTCAAGAGACCCAGTACTTC. This encodes CASSHGGVQETQYF.

V and J are TRBV5-4 and TRBJ2-5; 7 positions match TRBD2. Germline lookup yields CDR1 SGHNT and CDR2 YYREEE (reference sequence). The V and J ends lost 0 bases and 3 bases, in that order; junction bases with no gene match: 5. The CDR3 has 15 residues. CDR3 nucleotides: TGTGCCAGCAGCTTGGATCCTGGGGGGGAAGAGACCCAGTACTTC. It translates to CASSLDPGGEETQYF.